A selection of T cell receptor beta chains follows, all from one sample in a study of T cells after yellow fever vaccination. Using its own MiXCR run on the 5' RACE reads, TCRdb lists one record per CDR3 protein. In the table there are 25,000 to 35,000 distinct CDR3 sequences, approximately 4.7% of which are singletons. The sample was CD8+ T cells sorted from PBMCs, taken 5 days after the yellow fever booster vaccination. The receptor source for this set is a man under 40 who received the YFV17D yellow fever vaccine. The conserved cysteine and the conserved F or W are not part of the CDR3 here.

J gene,V gene,CDR3 protein
TRBJ1-1,TRBV7-2,ASSLSLGGYTEAF
TRBJ1-1,TRBV15,ATSSERGAVGASAF
TRBJ2-7,TRBV20-1,CARDYTAGDGRTSYEQY
TRBJ2-7,TRBV28,ASISGGRGEQY
TRBJ2-7,TRBV5-1,ASSPAAALEQY
TRBJ2-1,TRBV24-1,ATSQAPYNEQF
TRBJ2-7,TRBV7-2,ASSSRLASYEQY
TRBJ1-2,TRBV27,ASSLSLFADYGYT
TRBJ1-1,TRBV28,ASITPRRDTEAF
TRBJ1-3,TRBV4-3,ASSQDPGAGGNTIY
TRBJ2-7,TRBV13,ASSPRDRGTYEQY
TRBJ2-3,TRBV7-3,ASSSRGGSSTDTQY
TRBJ2-1,TRBV7-2,ASALAGGGYNEQF
TRBJ2-3,TRBV6-5,ASSYEASGTDTQY
TRBJ2-7,TRBV28,ASSPTGTGAYEQY
TRBJ2-7,TRBV4-3,ASSPTGGGYEQY
TRBJ2-3,TRBV5-1,ASSLVSSGSTHTQY
TRBJ2-1,TRBV29-1,SVGTGGHNEQF
TRBJ2-1,TRBV7-8,ASSFRLAGEEQF
TRBJ2-7,TRBV11-3,ASSTSGRYHEQY
TRBJ1-2,TRBV7-9,ASSLVGTANGYT
TRBJ2-7,TRBV2,ASITGGNEQY
TRBJ1-6,TRBV27,ASSPLFRDSHNSPLH
TRBJ2-1,TRBV10-1,ASSEGQDSYNEQF
TRBJ2-7,TRBV28,ASRWGGGYEQY
TRBJ2-1,TRBV4-1,ASSLTTTNEQF
TRBJ2-1,TRBV7-6,ASSLVAGLGYNEQF
TRBJ2-1,TRBV20-1,SASGLARDRF
TRBJ1-5,TRBV7-9,ASSFEGLDDQPQH
TRBJ2-7,TRBV5-1,ASSGTSFYEQY
TRBJ1-5,TRBV2,ASRADRDNQPQH
TRBJ2-7,TRBV27,ASIGSRDYEQY
TRBJ2-1,TRBV19,ASIGTYNEQF
TRBJ2-1,TRBV3-1,ASSQSPQMDEQF
TRBJ2-7,TRBV5-1,ASSTGGNSYEQY
TRBJ2-7,TRBV7-2,ASSSPGLTYEQY
TRBJ2-1,TRBV6-5,ASSFINEQF
TRBJ2-5,TRBV7-2,ASGTSGTQETQY
TRBJ2-7,TRBV27,ASSLGPGGGEQY
TRBJ1-1,TRBV4-3,ASSQDGVATEAF
TRBJ2-1,TRBV12-3/TRBV12-4,ALSLELAGLGDLYNEQF
TRBJ2-1,TRBV30,AWSRAGDDEQF
TRBJ2-1,TRBV7-3,ASSLSGGHNEQF
TRBJ2-7,TRBV29-1,SVVGVGLYEQY
TRBJ2-3,TRBV5-5,ASSLKAGQGLDTQY
TRBJ2-7,TRBV7-9,AVREGADEQY
TRBJ2-1,TRBV7-8,ASSSPPYNEQF
TRBJ2-1,TRBV5-6,ASSTGTSGYHNEQF
TRBJ2-1,TRBV7-9,ASSTASGRYNEQF
TRBJ2-1,TRBV19,ASSDGYNEQF
TRBJ1-1,TRBV28,ASSPLNTEAF
TRBJ2-3,TRBV7-9,ASSFPYTQY
TRBJ2-7,TRBV30,AWSVSVSSYEQY
TRBJ2-1,TRBV5-5,ASSLPGTNEQF
TRBJ2-1,TRBV20-1,SARDGQGAYNEQF
TRBJ2-5,TRBV6-8,ASSYSSSRGETQY